One and the same sample provided the 16 T cell receptor beta chains below, sequenced in a study of blood T cell repertoires in COVID-19. Sequencing used immunoSEQ multiplex PCR; TCRdb keeps in-frame clones, though not all of them. Here the sample spans about 120,000 clones, roughly 84% being singletons. Sequenced sample: PBMCs or T cells enriched from blood (not recorded which). The receptors were sampled from a woman in her 30s who had recovered from COVID-19.

The genes are TRBV7-8 and TRBJ2-7; D is undetermined. The CDR3 length is 12 residues. The germline V and J ends were trimmed by 5 bases and 2 bases, with 7 bases remaining between them. CDR1 and CDR2 (germline): SGHVS, FQNEAQ. Here the CDR3 reads CASSLLPYEQYF. For the CDR3, the DNA is TGTGCCAGCAGCCTCCTCCCCTACGAGCAGTACTTC.

The chain joins TRBV28 to TRBJ2-7; D is perhaps TRBD1 (5 bases). This CDR3 has 13 amino acids. V dropped 6 bases and J dropped 1 base, with 10 bases sitting between them. Germline V CDR1 and CDR2: MDHEN, SYDVKM. The DNA for the CDR3 is TGTGCCAGCAGACAGGTGGGGTCCTACGAGCAGTACTTC. It encodes CASRQVGSYEQYF.

The J gene is TRBJ2-7, the V gene TRBV2; 10 bases are shared with TRBD1. The V segment lost 6 bases and the J segment 3 bases; nucleotides outside the gene matches: 5. CDR1 and CDR2 (germline): SNHLY, FYNNEI. The CDR3 has 14 amino acids. Here the CDR3 DNA reads TGTGCCAGCAGCCGGGACAGGGGCTTCTACGAGCAGTACTTC. Amino acids: CASSRDRGFYEQYF. Using reference TRBV2 and TRBJ2-7 for the parts outside the CDR3, the full variable domain is EPEVTQTPSHQVTQMGQEVILRCVPISNHLYFYWYRQILGQKVEFLVSFYNNEISEKSEIFDDQFSVERPDGSNFTLKIRSTKLEDSAMYFCASSRDRGFYEQYFGPGTRLTVT.

The genes are TRBV19 and TRBJ2-2, with 7 bases lining up with TRBD2. CDR3 length: 14 residues. Germline-derived CDR1 and CDR2 are LNHDA and SQIVND (reference sequence). The CDR3 bases are TGTGCGTTAAGGCAGGGCGGGAGTACCGGGGAGCTGTTTTTT. This encodes CALRQGGSTGELFF.

The chain is built from TRBV7-2 and TRBJ2-7, with TRBD1 matching over 12 bases. Trimming at V came to 5 bases and at J to 2 bases, leaving 7 bases not matched to a gene. This CDR3 spans 16 amino acids. Germline values: CDR1 SGHTA, CDR2 FQGNSA. The CDR3 sequence: CASSLRDRGPPYEQYF. The CDR3 nucleotides are TGTGCCAGCAGCCTCCGGGACAGGGGGCCCCCCTACGAGCAGTACTTC.

The V gene is TRBV9, the J gene TRBJ2-2, with D possibly being TRBD2 (6 bases). This CDR3 region has 15 residues. Trimming stripped 0 bases from V and 0 bases from J, with 6 bases between. Germline CDR1 reads SGDLS; CDR2 reads YYNGEE. Here the CDR3 reads CASSVASANTGELFF. The CDR3 DNA reads as TGTGCCAGCAGCGTAGCTAGCGCGAACACCGGGGAGCTGTTTTTT.

The V call is TRBV2, the J call TRBJ1-6; the D gene is possibly TRBD1 (6 bases). Germline CDR1 is SNHLY and CDR2 is FYNNEI. V lost 7 bases and J 7 bases, leaving 14 bases between the germline ends. The CDR3 contains 14 residues. The CDR3 nucleotides are TGTGCCAGCAACTTTGGACAGTTAAATTCACCCCTCCACTTT. Encoded protein: CASNFGQLNSPLHF.

Within the sample, this clone is medium-sized. Other DNA sequences from this sample encode an identical CDR3 as well. The V gene is TRBV4-3, the J gene TRBJ1-2, with a tentative D call TRBD1 (6 bases). CDR3 length: 15 residues. CDR1 and CDR2 (germline): LGHNA, YSLEER. V was trimmed by 0 bases and J by 2 bases, leaving 10 bases between them. CDR3 region: CASSQELQGNYGYTF. In nucleotides, the CDR3 is TGCGCCAGCAGCCAAGAGCTACAGGGCAACTATGGCTACACCTTC.

V gene TRBV28 combines with J gene TRBJ1-5; no firm D call. The CDR3 totals 15 residues. Germline CDR1 is MDHEN and CDR2 is SYDVKM. Trimming cost V 4 bases and J 4 bases, with 14 bases left between them. DNA for the CDR3: TGTGCCAGCAGTTCCCCAGGAAACCCAAATCAGCCCCAGCATTTT. Protein product: CASSSPGNPNQPQHF.

Here the CDR3 reads CASSSTRTGEQYF. Written as DNA, the CDR3 is TGTGCCAGCAGCTCCACACGGACAGGGGAGCAGTACTTC. The chain employs TRBV11-3 and TRBJ2-7; 8 nucleotides line up with TRBD1. Germline-derived CDR1 and CDR2 are SGHNT and YENEEA. J gave up 7 bases and V 4 bases, and 6 bases lay outside the gene matches. The CDR3 extends over 13 amino acids.

The V gene is TRBV6-2 or TRBV6-3, the J gene TRBJ2-1, with TRBD2 matching 8 bases. Germline trimming cut 5 bases from V and 0 bases from J; bases unmatched to any gene: 0. CDR3 size: 14 residues. Germline V gene sequence: CDR1 MNHEY, CDR2 SVGEGT. CDR3 protein: CASSSGSSYNEQFF. Written as DNA, the CDR3 is TGTGCCAGCAGTAGCGGGAGCTCCTACAATGAGCAGTTCTTC.

A single count supports this clone. The chain carries TRBV5-1 and TRBJ1-1, with 8 positions matching TRBD1. The germline V gene has CDR1 SGHRS and CDR2 YFSETQ. The CDR3 sequence is 15 residues long. Unmatched junction bases numbered 8, after V lost 0 bases and J lost 7 bases. The CDR3, as DNA: TGCGCCAGCAGCTTGGGAATTACAGGGGGACTTGAAGCTTTCTTT. It encodes CASSLGITGGLEAFF.

This chain connects TRBV5-4 to TRBJ2-1; TRBD2 matches at 8 bases. The CDR3 consists of 15 residues. CDR1 is SGHNT and CDR2 is YYREEE in the germline V gene (reference sequence). V lost 5 bases to trimming and J lost 4 bases; unmatched junction nucleotides: 8. The CDR3 bases are TGTGCCAGCAGTCCCACTAGCGGCCGTTACAATGAGCAGTTCTTC. This translates into CASSPTSGRYNEQFF.

The rearrangement links TRBV7-3 to TRBJ1-1, with 7 bases identical to TRBD1. Unmatched junction bases numbered 5, after V lost 4 bases and J lost 0 bases. The germline gives CDR1 SGHTA, CDR2 FQGTGA. CDR3 length equals 15 residues. The CDR3 protein is CASSSTGVMNTEAFF. DNA for the CDR3: TGTGCCAGCAGCTCCACAGGGGTAATGAACACTGAAGCTTTCTTT.

The rearrangement joins TRBV2 to TRBJ2-7, with 8 bases fitting TRBD1. The CDR3 is 18 amino acids. V shed 5 bases, J shed 3 bases, and the junction held 18 bases outside the gene matches. The V gene's germline CDR1 is SNHLY and CDR2 FYNNEI. The CDR3 sequence is CASSRGPGGYLGVYEQYF. For the CDR3, the DNA is TGTGCCAGCAGTAGAGGTCCAGGGGGCTACCTAGGTGTCTACGAGCAGTACTTC.

The J gene is TRBJ2-3, the V gene TRBV7-3; 10 bases agree with TRBD2. CDR3 length equals 15 residues. The V gene's germline CDR1 is SGHTA and CDR2 FQGTGA. J gave up 0 bases and V 5 bases, and 2 bases lay outside the gene matches. CDR3 sequence reads: CASSGLAVSTDTQYF. CDR3 nucleotides: TGTGCCAGCAGCGGACTAGCGGTTAGCACAGATACGCAGTATTTT.